This T cell receptor beta chain stems from a study of blood T cell repertoires in COVID-19 (dated by TCRdb to about 2020). For the study in its entirety: The collaborator samples originated in the United States, Italy and Spain and spanned the acute and convalescent phases of COVID-19. The prospective study material was composed of cDNA or gDNA derived from T cells, B-cell-depleted T cells, or PBMCs. The dataset comprised deeply sampled blood TCRbeta repertoires from subjects exposed to, actively infected with, or recovered from COVID-19. The repertoires were made available in a free public database intended to serve as a resource for research on the immune response to SARS-CoV-2. The samples were drawn from the first 160 participants of the ongoing ImmuneRACE study and from more than 1,000 subjects provided by 6 global collaborators. Nearly every sample came with metadata listing a de-identified subject ID, COVID-19 status, age in years and sex. Where available, HLA class I and class II types were taken from metadata supplied by the sample provider and were not determined by assay-based typing.

Turning to this clone: Its antigen specificity is not known. No base qualities exist here, and no much larger clone lies one base off it.

TCRbeta CDR3 regions were amplified from genomic DNA by means of the immunoSEQ Assay, a bias-controlled multiplex PCR. On the authors' methods: Nucleated cell counts per sample were estimated from amplification of reference gene primers within the assay. To quantify the absolute abundance of each unique TCRbeta CDR3 rearrangement, sequence reads were collapsed and filtered. Productive Simpson clonality was computed per sample as the square root of Simpson's diversity index over productive rearrangements. The clones in this table, taken by TCRdb from immuneACCESS, are in-frame only. Not every clone is retained; where verified, under half of the shortfall comes from an unresolved V gene, and the cause of the rest is unknown. V and J calls and clone size are as listed in that table; D and trimming were resolved from the DNA. The sample table contains around 200,000 clones; only one count was recorded for approximately 86% of them. In total, the top ten clones hold under 3.5% of the sample.

The collaborating institutions used their own protocols to collect whole blood in K2EDTA tubes. For TCRbeta analysis, collaborators shipped samples as frozen whole blood, isolated PBMCs, or DNA extracted from either of those sample types. General findings and caveats noted by the study authors: Clinical and demographic metadata were provided uncurated, with the amount varying by source and participant.

The CDR1 and CDR2 encoded by the germline V gene (reference sequence) are GTSNPN and SVGIG. The CDR3 measures 13 amino acids from cysteine to phenylalanine. CDR3 DNA is the only sequence kept; it has 39 bases, read in frame from the first base. Trimming takes 5 bases from V and 7 bases from J, and the germline ends sit 17 bases apart. The source material was peripheral blood. Here the chain combines TRBV30 and TRBJ1-1; no D gene can be assigned with confidence. The origin of this receptor is a man in his sixties or seventies with acute or convalescent COVID-19. This receptor carries the CDR3 CAWSSGSGFEAFF. The nucleotide sequence reads TGTGCCTGGTCTTCGGGGAGTGGGTTTGAAGCTTTCTTT.